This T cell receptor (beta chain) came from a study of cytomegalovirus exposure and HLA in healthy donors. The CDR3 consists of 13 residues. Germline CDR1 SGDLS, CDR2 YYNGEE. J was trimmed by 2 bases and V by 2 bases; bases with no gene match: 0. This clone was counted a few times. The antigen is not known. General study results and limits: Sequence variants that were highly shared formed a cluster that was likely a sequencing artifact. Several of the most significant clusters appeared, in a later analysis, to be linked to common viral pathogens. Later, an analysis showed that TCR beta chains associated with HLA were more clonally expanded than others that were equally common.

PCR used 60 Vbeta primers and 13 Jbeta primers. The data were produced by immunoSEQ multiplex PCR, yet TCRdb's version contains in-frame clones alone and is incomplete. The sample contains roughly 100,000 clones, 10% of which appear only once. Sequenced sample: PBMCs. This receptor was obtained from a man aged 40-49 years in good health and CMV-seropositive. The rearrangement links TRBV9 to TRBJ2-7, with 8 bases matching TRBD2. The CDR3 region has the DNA TGTGCCAGCAGCGTGGGACTAGCCTACGAGCAGTACTTC. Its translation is CASSVGLAYEQYF.